Included here is one T cell receptor (beta chain) sequence, with context. Its antigen is not identified. The sample is drawn from a study of T-cell memory formation after mild COVID-19. Study background: The study found TCR clusters largely donor specific. General observations from the study: Contracting clones, day 15 to 85, had balanced CD4/CD8, and later expanders favored CD4+. The study found contracting CD4+ clones mainly in CM and EM and contracting CD8+ clones in EMRA.

The CDR3 runs to 13 residues. Germline values: CDR1 MNHNS, CDR2 SASEGT. The germline V and J ends were trimmed by 5 bases and 3 bases, with 11 bases remaining between them. 5'RACE with constant-segment primers yielded barcoded, UMI-tagged TCR alpha and TCR beta cDNA libraries. TCRdb reprocessed the 5' RACE reads with MiXCR, giving one entry per CDR3 protein. The data show about 470,000 distinct CDR3 sequences, 15% to 20% seen once. This clonotype was obtained from an adult woman who had mild COVID-19 (a few samples of this study predate the infection). Cell type and time point are not known. The rearrangement joins TRBV6-1 to TRBJ2-7; D is ambiguous. Sequencing was performed on PBMCs or a T cell subset sorted from them (not recorded which). The CDR3 here is CASSRVTDYEQYF. DNA for the CDR3: TGTGCCAGCAGTCGGGTCACGGACTACGAGCAGTACTTC.